One and the same sample provided the 16 T cell receptor beta chains below, sequenced in a study of cytomegalovirus exposure and HLA in healthy donors. Vbeta (60) and Jbeta (13) primers were used in the PCR. Assay: immunoSEQ multiplex PCR; the TCRdb copy retains only in-frame clones and omits some. This table has hundreds of thousands of clones, about 80% appearing once. What was sequenced was PBMCs. These receptors were obtained from a woman aged 40-49 years in good health and CMV-seronegative.

The gene calls are TRBV30 and TRBJ1-5, with D tentatively TRBD1 (5 bases). This CDR3 comprises 12 residues. Trimming cost V 3 bases and J 9 bases, with 12 bases left between them. Germline V gene data show CDR1 as GTSNPN and CDR2 as SVGIG (reference sequence). CDR3 region: CAWRKGLGPQHF. The CDR3 nucleotides are TGTGCCTGGAGAAAGGGGCTCGGGCCCCAGCATTTT.

This chain connects TRBV5-3 to TRBJ1-2, with a weak D call TRBD1 (6 bases). TRBV5-3 is labeled an ORF, and its function is uncertain. This CDR3 is built from 13 residues. The ends were cut back, 3 bases at V and 2 bases at J, with 8 bases in the middle. CDR3 DNA sequence: TGTGCCAGAAGCTACACAGGGAACTATGGCTACACCTTC. Translated, it gives CARSYTGNYGYTF.

The gene calls are TRBV30 and TRBJ1-6; the match to TRBD1 covers 9 bases. Trimming removed 3 bases from V and 9 bases from J; junction bases left unmatched: 6. Germline loops: CDR1 GTSNPN, CDR2 SVGIG (reference sequence). The CDR3 is 14 amino acids. The CDR3 reads CAWSPDRGGSPLHF. Written as DNA, the CDR3 is TGTGCCTGGAGCCCGGACAGGGGCGGTTCACCCCTCCACTTT.

The chain recombines TRBV10-2 with TRBJ1-6, with D possibly matching TRBD1 (5 bases). The CDR3 has 13 residues. Trimming removed 3 bases from V and 9 bases from J, with 9 bases in between. CDR1 is WSHSY and CDR2 is SAAADI in the germline V gene. The CDR3 sequence: CASSEVRASPLHF. CDR3 nucleotides: TGCGCCAGCAGTGAAGTCAGGGCTTCACCCCTCCACTTT.

This clone was detected only once. The genes are TRBV10-3 and TRBJ2-3; 9 bases agree with TRBD2. Trimming took 8 bases from V and 0 from J; bases not matched to a gene: 6. The CDR3 consists of 15 residues. The germline gives CDR1 ENHRY, CDR2 SYGVKD. CDR3: CAIGRGGASTDTQYF. CDR3 in DNA: TGTGCCATCGGTCGCGGGGGGGCCAGCACAGATACGCAGTATTTT.

The chain uses TRBV9 and TRBJ2-4; weak D call: TRBD2 (6 bases). V dropped 4 bases and J dropped 9 bases, with 23 bases sitting between them. The CDR3 totals 16 residues. CDR1 and CDR2 from the germline V gene are SGDLS and YYNGEE. CDR3 residues: CASSQDHGGVGSIQYF. The CDR3 bases are TGTGCCAGCAGCCAGGATCACGGCGGGGTCGGAAGCATTCAGTACTTC.

The rearrangement joins TRBV9 to TRBJ1-6; D is undetermined. From germline, CDR1 is SGDLS and CDR2 YYNGEE. Trimming took 0 bases from V and 5 from J, leaving 6 bases between them. The length of the CDR3 is 14 residues. The DNA of the CDR3 is TGTGCCAGCAGCGTAGGCAGTGATAATTCACCCCTCCACTTT. Protein sequence: CASSVGSDNSPLHF.

On this clone itself: One junction end disagrees with the germline gene, perhaps due to a read error. The V gene is TRBV7-9, the J gene TRBJ1-4; D is unclear. This CDR3 spans 15 amino acids. Germline CDR1 reads SEHNR; CDR2 reads FQNEAQ (reference sequence). DNA for the CDR3: TGTTCCAGCAGTAGAAACCGGGGAGGAAGGGAAAAACTGTTTTTT. This translates into CSSSRNRGGREKLFF.

This clone was counted a few times. The gene calls are TRBV7-2 and TRBJ1-1, with D perhaps TRBD1 (5 bases). V lost 2 bases to trimming and J lost 1 base, with 14 bases between them. The CDR3 extends over 16 amino acids. Germline V CDR1 and CDR2: SGHTA, FQGNSA. The CDR3 DNA follows: TGTGCCAGCAGCTTACCCGCGGGGGTCGAGAACACTGAAGCTTTCTTT. Residues: CASSLPAGVENTEAFF.

V usage is TRBV30 and J usage is TRBJ1-6; 8 bases are shared with TRBD1. CDR3 length equals 12 residues. Germline V lookup: CDR1 GTSNPN, CDR2 SVGIG (reference sequence). The ends lost 5 bases at V and 14 bases at J; junction bases unmatched: 8. The CDR3 nucleotides read TGTGCCTGGGGACAGGGAACGCTCGCCCTCCACTTT. The encoded protein is CAWGQGTLALHF. Combining the CDR3 with reference TRBV30 and TRBJ1-6 gives the whole variable domain SQTIHQWPATLVQPVGSPLSLECTVEGTSNPNLYWYRQAAGRGLQLLFYSVGIGQISSEVPQNLSASRPQDRQFILSSKKLLLSDSGFYLCAWGQGTLALHFGNGTRLTVT.

This rearrangement joins TRBV5-1 to TRBJ1-2; D is perhaps TRBD1 (6 bases). Germline-derived CDR1 and CDR2 are SGHRS and YFSETQ. This CDR3 contains 13 residues. V dropped 3 bases and J dropped 2 bases, with 8 bases sitting between them. CDR3 residues: CASSSTGNYGYTF. CDR3 bases: TGCGCCAGCAGCTCTACAGGGAACTATGGCTACACCTTC.

The chain couples TRBV11-3 to TRBJ2-7; perhaps TRBD2 as D (6 bases). The CDR3 extends over 14 amino acids. The germline V gene has CDR1 SGHNT and CDR2 YENEEA. V lost 8 bases and J 9 bases, leaving 23 bases between the germline ends. CDR3 residues: CASEAGTGYVGQYF. CDR3 nucleotide sequence: TGTGCCAGCGAGGCGGGGACTGGTTACGTAGGGCAGTACTTC. Complete variable domain (other parts from reference TRBV11-3 and TRBJ2-7): EAGVVQSPRYKIIEKKQPVAFWCNPISGHNTLYWYLQNLGQGPELLIRYENEEAVDDSQLPKDRFSAERLKGVDSTLKIQPAELGDSAVYLCASEAGTGYVGQYFGPGTRLTVT.

This rearrangement joins TRBV4-3 to TRBJ2-7; 8 bases match TRBD1. The CDR3 is 16 amino acids. The V gene end was trimmed by 0 bases and the J gene end by 3 bases; junction bases not matched to a gene: 7. Germline V gene data show CDR1 as LGHNA and CDR2 as YSLEER. The CDR3 is CASSQDSQGAFYEQYF. The CDR3, as DNA: TGCGCCAGCAGCCAAGATAGCCAGGGGGCTTTCTACGAGCAGTACTTC.

This sequence joins TRBV5-1 and TRBJ2-7; 8 nucleotides agree with TRBD1. Trimming cost V 0 bases and J 3 bases; bases outside gene matches: 2. Germline CDR1 reads SGHRS; CDR2 reads YFSETQ. The CDR3 length is 14 residues. The CDR3 DNA reads TGCGCCAGCAGCTTGGAGGGACAGGTCTACGAGCAGTACTTC. Its translation: CASSLEGQVYEQYF. Together with reference TRBV5-1 and TRBJ2-7, the CDR3 gives the full variable domain: KAGVTQTPRYLIKTRGQQVTLSCSPISGHRSVSWYQQTPGQGLQFLFEYFSETQRNKGNFPGRFSGRQFSNSRSEMNVSTLELGDSALYLCASSLEGQVYEQYFGPGTRLTVT.

The chain is built from TRBV4-3 and TRBJ1-2, with D unresolved. V was pared by 5 bases and J by 1 base, with 11 bases between. The CDR3 totals 14 residues. Germline CDR1 is LGHNA and CDR2 is YSLEER. CDR3 amino acids: CASSAQTFNYGYTF. The CDR3 bases are TGCGCCAGCAGCGCGCAGACTTTTAACTATGGCTACACCTTC.

V is TRBV9 and J is TRBJ1-1, with D tentatively TRBD1 (5 bases). The V end was cut by 7 bases, the J end by 5 bases, with 15 bases between. This CDR3 contains 13 residues. Germline assignment: CDR1 SGDLS and CDR2 YYNGEE. The CDR3 loop reads CASGGEYWTEAFF. The CDR3 nucleotides read TGTGCCAGCGGAGGGGAATATTGGACTGAAGCTTTCTTT.